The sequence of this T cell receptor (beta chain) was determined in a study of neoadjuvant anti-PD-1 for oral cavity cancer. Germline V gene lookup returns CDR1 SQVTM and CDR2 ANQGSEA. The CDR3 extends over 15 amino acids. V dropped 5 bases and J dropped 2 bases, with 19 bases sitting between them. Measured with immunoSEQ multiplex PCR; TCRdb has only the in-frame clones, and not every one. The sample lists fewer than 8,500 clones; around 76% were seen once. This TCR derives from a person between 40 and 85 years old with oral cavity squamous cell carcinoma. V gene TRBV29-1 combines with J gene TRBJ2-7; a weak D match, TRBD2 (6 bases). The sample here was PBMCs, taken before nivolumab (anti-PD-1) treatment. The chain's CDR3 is CSVQEYRDLTYEQYF. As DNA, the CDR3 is TGCAGCGTTCAGGAATATAGGGACTTAACCTACGAGCAGTACTTC.